A single sample gave rise to the 23 T cell receptor beta chains below, sequenced in a study of shared clonotypes between healthy human individuals. The assay was immunoSEQ multiplex PCR, and TCRdb's table has in-frame clones only and misses some. The data contain roughly 2.4 million clones, approximately 94% of them singletons. Specimen: naive CD4+ T cells sorted from blood. Documented subset: CD45RA+ positively selected. These receptors were taken from a man aged 18 to 35 in good health.

This clone has just one count. The chain has TRBV29-1 and TRBJ2-3; D not certain. The CDR3 has 13 amino acids. CDR1 and CDR2 from the germline V gene are SQVTM and ANQGSEA. V was trimmed by 5 bases and J by 6 bases, leaving 15 bases between them. For the CDR3, the DNA is TGCAGCGTTTTTGGGAACATTGGGGATACGCAGTATTTT. Encoded protein: CSVFGNIGDTQYF.

The V call is TRBV2, the J call TRBJ1-2; possible D gene TRBD1, 5 bases. V was clipped by 6 bases and J by 1 base, with 12 bases between them. The V gene's germline CDR1 is SNHLY and CDR2 FYNNEI. The CDR3 covers 14 residues. The CDR3 region has the DNA TGTGCCAGCAGGCCTCAGGGAGGTAACTATGGCTACACCTTC. Protein sequence: CASRPQGGNYGYTF. Full variable domain (remainder filled in from reference TRBV2 and TRBJ1-2): EPEVTQTPSHQVTQMGQEVILRCVPISNHLYFYWYRQILGQKVEFLVSFYNNEISEKSEIFDDQFSVERPDGSNFTLKIRSTKLEDSAMYFCASRPQGGNYGYTFGSGTRLTVV.

The count of this clone is one. CDR3: CASRQQAGTQYF. The CDR3 coding sequence is TGTGCCAGCAGGCAACAAGCGGGTACGCAGTATTTT. The J gene is TRBJ2-3, the V gene TRBV6-5; D is perhaps TRBD2 (6 bases). The CDR3 extends over 12 amino acids. The germline gives CDR1 MNHEY, CDR2 SVGAGI. Deletions cut 6 bases from V and 8 bases from J, with 12 bases between.

The rearrangement links TRBV6-6 to TRBJ2-7; TRBD1 is a possible D gene (5 bases). The V end lost 6 bases, the J end lost 4 bases, and 19 bases lay between the germline ends. Germline CDR1 reads MNHNY; CDR2 reads SVGAGI (reference sequence). The CDR3 contains 15 residues. CDR3 sequence (DNA): TGTGCCAGCAGCCCCCGCCGACAGAGTCAATACGAGCAGTACTTC. Amino acids: CASSPRRQSQYEQYF.

The genes are TRBV6-1 and TRBJ1-6; TRBD1 matches at 12 bases. This CDR3 region has 18 residues. Germline V CDR1 and CDR2: MNHNS, SASEGT. J lost 2 bases, V lost 2 bases, and 4 bases had no gene match. The CDR3 nucleotides read TGTGCCAGCAGTGAATTTGGGACAGGGGGCACCTATAATTCACCCCTCCACTTT. Its translation is CASSEFGTGGTYNSPLHF.

CDR3 in amino acids: CASTSARQGGELFF. CDR3 DNA sequence: TGTGCCAGCACGTCGGCCCGCCAAGGCGGGGAGCTGTTTTTT. The chain uses TRBV6-1 and TRBJ2-2; D gene uncertain. V lost 7 bases and J lost 7, with 16 bases in between. The CDR3 consists of 14 residues. Per germline, CDR1 MNHNS and CDR2 SASEGT.

The chain uses TRBV11-2 and TRBJ2-3, with TRBD2 matching 9 bases. The germline V gene has CDR1 SGHAT and CDR2 FQNNGV. Trimming cost V 6 bases and J 3 bases; bases outside gene matches: 10. CDR3 length: 16 residues. CDR3 sequence (DNA): TGTGCCAGCAGAACAGGGCGGGGGGGTAGAACAGATACGCAGTATTTT. Its protein is CASRTGRGGRTDTQYF.

The chain carries TRBV6-1 and TRBJ2-5, with D tentatively TRBD2 (6 bases). Trimming pared 8 bases from V and 4 bases from J, leaving 14 bases between. The CDR3 is 13 residues long. Per the germline V gene, CDR1 is MNHNS and CDR2 is SASEGT. The CDR3, as DNA: TGTGCCAGCGAGATAGCGGCAAGAGAGACCCAGTACTTC. Amino acid sequence: CASEIAARETQYF.

The chain employs TRBV5-4 and TRBJ2-3; possible D gene TRBD2, 6 bases. V gave up 4 bases and J gave up 0 bases, with 9 bases separating them. The CDR3 consists of 14 residues. Germline CDR1 SGHNT, CDR2 YYREEE (reference sequence). The CDR3 sequence is CASSTGLSTDTQYF. Written as DNA, the CDR3 is TGTGCCAGCAGCACCGGACTAAGCACAGATACGCAGTATTTT.

The V call is TRBV27, the J call TRBJ2-1; no clear D. Per germline, CDR1 MNHEY and CDR2 SMNVEV (reference sequence). The CDR3 runs 16 residues. Trimming stripped 3 bases from V and 5 bases from J, with 17 bases between. The CDR3 protein is CASSFPGSPLNNEQFF. The CDR3, as DNA: TGTGCCAGCAGTTTCCCGGGTAGCCCCCTGAACAATGAGCAGTTCTTC.

The chain links TRBV29-1 to TRBJ2-7, with 7 bases aligning to TRBD1. CDR1 and CDR2 (germline): SQVTM, ANQGSEA. The CDR3 contains 14 residues. V trimming: 7 bases; J trimming: 6 bases; junction bases outside the gene matches: 15. The CDR3 spells CSARDRVGAREQYF. DNA of the CDR3: TGCAGCGCCCGTGACAGGGTAGGTGCTCGCGAGCAGTACTTC.

The chain links TRBV28 to TRBJ2-5; a possible D gene is TRBD1 (7 bases). From germline, CDR1 is MDHEN and CDR2 SYDVKM. The CDR3 sequence is 16 residues long. The V and J ends lost 2 bases and 2 bases respectively, with 15 bases between them. The CDR3 loop reads CASSLAGTARQETQYF. CDR3 coding DNA: TGTGCCAGCAGTTTAGCGGGGACAGCCCGACAAGAGACCCAGTACTTC.

Note on this clone: Other DNA sequences from this sample encode an identical CDR3 as well. The rearrangement links TRBV30 to TRBJ1-2; no clear D gene. This CDR3 is 11 amino acids long. The germline CDR1 and CDR2 sequences are GTSNPN and SVGIG (reference sequence). V lost 0 bases, J lost 7 bases, and 6 bases lay in between. Here the CDR3 DNA reads TGTGCCTGGAGTGTTCAGGCTGGCTACACCTTC. It specifies CAWSVQAGYTF.

This sequence joins TRBV12-5 and TRBJ2-2; D not certain. Trimming removed 1 base at V and 3 bases at J, with 6 bases between. This CDR3 region has 14 residues. The V gene's germline CDR1 is LGHNT and CDR2 FRNRAP. The CDR3 DNA reads TGTGCTAGTGGTTTGGCACCGTACACCGGGGAGCTGTTTTTT. Its protein product is CASGLAPYTGELFF.

As regards this clone: Other DNA sequences in this specimen translate into the identical CDR3. This sequence joins TRBV6-6 and TRBJ2-6; D might be TRBD1 (6 bases). The CDR3 spans 15 residues. Per the germline V gene, CDR1 is MNHNY and CDR2 is SVGAGI (reference sequence). Trimming removed 6 bases at V and 1 base at J, with 10 bases between. CDR3 in amino acids: CASRTQGSGANVLTF. In nucleotides, the CDR3 is TGTGCCAGCAGGACACAGGGATCTGGGGCCAACGTCCTGACTTTC.

The chain combines TRBV15 with TRBJ2-1; tentatively, D is TRBD2 (5 bases). CDR3 length: 13 amino acids. Germline CDR1 and CDR2: LNHNV and YYDKDF (reference sequence). Trimming left V 7 bases short and J 9 bases short, with 16 bases between. As DNA, the CDR3 is TGTGCCACCAACCAAAGCCCCGGGGTTGAGCAGTTCTTC. The encoded protein is CATNQSPGVEQFF. Supplemented by reference TRBV15 and TRBJ2-1, the full variable domain reads DAMVIQNPRYQVTQFGKPVTLSCSQTLNHNVMYWYQQKSSQAPKLLFHYYDKDFNNEADTPDNFQSRRPNTSFCFLDIRSPGLGDTAMYLCATNQSPGVEQFFGPGTRLTVL.

The chain links TRBV19 to TRBJ1-5; D perhaps matches TRBD1 (6 bases). The CDR3 loop spans 12 amino acids. V shed 6 bases and J shed 7 bases, with 10 bases lying between them. The V gene's germline CDR1 is LNHDA and CDR2 SQIVND (reference sequence). CDR3 region: CASRTGLQPQHF. The CDR3 bases are TGTGCCAGTAGAACAGGGTTACAGCCCCAGCATTTT.

The chain is built from TRBV9 and TRBJ2-7; 10 bases are a match to TRBD2. CDR3 length: 14 amino acids. CDR1 is SGDLS, CDR2 YYNGEE, per germline. Unmatched junction bases numbered 5, after V lost 0 bases and J lost 8 bases. CDR3 sequence: CASSVDASGSQQYF. CDR3 sequence (DNA): TGTGCCAGCAGCGTAGATGCTAGCGGGAGCCAGCAGTACTTC.

The chain uses TRBV5-8 and TRBJ2-5; a weak D match, TRBD2 (5 bases). V shed 0 bases and J shed 1 base, with 13 bases lying between them. In germline, CDR1 is SGHTS, CDR2 YDEGEE. This CDR3 comprises 16 residues. CDR3 DNA sequence: TGTGCCAGCAGCTTGGCCGGGTCGCTAGCCCAAGAGACCCAGTACTTC. This sequence encodes CASSLAGSLAQETQYF.

The chain joins TRBV4-1 to TRBJ2-3, with 11 nucleotides matching TRBD2. V lost 3 bases and J lost 1; bases outside the gene matches: 3. CDR3 size: 16 residues. The germline gives CDR1 MGHRA, CDR2 YSYEKL. The CDR3 region has the DNA TGCGCCAGCAGCCATATACTAGCGGGAGGCACAGATACGCAGTATTTT. As protein: CASSHILAGGTDTQYF.

The chain carries TRBV6-5 and TRBJ1-5, with D perhaps matching TRBD1 (6 bases). V was cut by 4 bases and J by 4 bases, with 8 bases left in between. This CDR3 is 13 amino acids long. The germline V gene encodes CDR1 MNHEY and CDR2 SVGAGI. CDR3 bases: TGTGCCAGCAGTTTGGACAGAAATCAGCCCCAGCATTTT. Amino acids: CASSLDRNQPQHF.

This chain uses TRBV28 with TRBJ1-2, with D possibly matching TRBD1 (6 bases). V lost 4 bases and J lost 8, with 11 bases in between. Germline V gives CDR1 MDHEN, CDR2 SYDVKM. The CDR3 covers 12 residues. CDR3 sequence (DNA): TGTGCCAGCAGTTCAACAGGGCGGGGCTACACCTTC. This translates into CASSSTGRGYTF.

The rearrangement joins TRBV5-6 to TRBJ1-1; TRBD1 agrees at 7 bases. In germline, CDR1 is SGHDT, CDR2 YYEEEE. The CDR3 runs to 15 residues. J was trimmed by 4 bases and V by 3 bases; bases with no gene match: 9. CDR3 in DNA: TGTGCCAGCAGCTCTGAGACAGGGAGTCCCACTGAAGCTTTCTTT. Amino acids: CASSSETGSPTEAFF.